The text below deals with one T cell receptor beta chain. What it recognizes is unknown. Using immunoSEQ multiplex PCR, the repertoire was profiled, and TCRdb retains in-frame clones only, with some absent. The sample has millions of clones; around nine tenths are singletons. The length of the CDR3 is 13 residues. V dropped 0 bases and J dropped 6 bases, with 8 bases sitting between them. The germline V gene has CDR1 MNHEY and CDR2 SVGAGI. This sample is drawn from a study of shared clonotypes between healthy human individuals. Healthy HIV-negative adults without recent acute infections or vaccinations served as donors. General study results and limits: Against clonotypes common to all four donors, non-shared ones had lower generation probabilities. Estimated richness was generally greater in naive than memory subsets. Donor scarcity curtailed the genetic and exposure-history diversity represented herein.

The chain joins TRBV6-5 to TRBJ1-2; D not certain. This TCR was recovered from a young man in good health. The sample comprised naive CD4+ T cells sorted from blood. Subset in this sample: CD45RA+ positively selected. CDR3 sequence (DNA): TGTGCCAGCAGTTACTCTTCGGGAAATGGCTACACCTTC. Its translation: CASSYSSGNGYTF.